These T cell receptor beta chains were read from a single sample in a study of T cell repertoires in cytomegalovirus infection. MiXCR, applied by TCRdb to the reads, yields one record per CDR3 protein. This sample has about 63,000 distinct CDR3 sequences; around 21% occur once, and the top ten carry over 65%. Antigens for these TCRs are unknown. The sample here was CD8+ T cells from cultured PBMCs, taken from culture after CMV antigen stimulation. These receptors came from a human donor in good health (CMV status not recorded). Some clones in this sample may be carry-over from other donors' samples. Both conserved end residues are part of each CDR3. The D gene is left open where the match is weak. A row's size may be missing; if present it is once, few, many or a size class.

J | V | D | size | CDR3 | DNA
TRBJ2-1 | TRBV6-6 | . | . | CASSYWGGGPHNEQFF | TGTGCCAGCAGTTACTGGGGAGGCGGTCCCCACAATGAGCAGTTCTTC
TRBJ1-1 | TRBV7-9 | . | . | CASSPRTEMNTEAFF | TGTGCCAGCAGCCCACGGACAGAGATGAACACTGAAGCTTTCTTT
TRBJ2-7 | TRBV7-2 | . | . | CASRGTAYEQYF | TGTGCCAGCAGGGGGACGGCCTACGAGCAGTACTTC
TRBJ2-7 | TRBV5-6 | . | . | CASSLPERGTYEQYF | TGTGCCAGCAGCTTGCCTGAACGTGGAACCTACGAGCAGTACTTC
TRBJ1-1 | TRBV3-1 | . | few | CASSQELEGRAFF | TGTGCCAGCAGCCAAGAGCTGGAAGGAAGGGCTTTCTTT
TRBJ2-5 | TRBV12-3/TRBV12-4 | TRBD2 | . | CASTPAGGYQKTQYF | TGTGCCAGCACCCCAGCGGGGGGATATCAAAAGACCCAGTACTTC
TRBJ2-4 | TRBV7-2 | . | medium-sized | CASSSSGTVAKNIQYF | TGTGCCAGCAGCTCCTCCGGGACGGTAGCCAAAAACATTCAGTACTTC
TRBJ2-3 | TRBV24-1 | TRBD2 | . | CATSDSTSSYTDTQYF | TGTGCCACCAGTGATTCGACTAGCAGTTACACAGATACGCAGTATTTT
TRBJ2-2 | TRBV7-6 | TRBD1 | few | CASSLDPRGRITGELFF | TGTGCCAGCAGCTTAGACCCCAGGGGGCGCATCACCGGGGAGCTGTTTTTT
TRBJ2-1 | TRBV19 | . | few | CASSQGKGDEQFF | TGTGCCAGTAGTCAGGGGAAGGGAGATGAGCAGTTCTTC
TRBJ1-4 | TRBV7-9 | . | few | CASSSSDSWGNEKLFF | TGTGCCAGCAGCTCGTCGGACAGTTGGGGTAATGAAAAACTGTTTTTT
TRBJ2-1 | TRBV6-5 | . | once | CASSYSPPTDNNEQFF | TGTGCCAGCAGTTACTCTCCCCCCACGGACAACAATGAGCAGTTCTTC
TRBJ2-7 | TRBV19 | . | once | CASSLRRYYEQYF | TGTGCCAGTAGTCTCCGACGGTACTACGAGCAGTACTTC
TRBJ1-2 | TRBV7-9 | TRBD1 | few | CASSYPDRIVYSPYGYTF | TGTGCCAGCAGCTACCCGGACAGGATTGTATACTCCCCCTATGGCTACACCTTC